This T cell receptor (beta chain) stems from a study of cytomegalovirus exposure and HLA in healthy donors (dated by TCRdb to about 2017). Regarding the study in general: An earlier analysis of roughly 630 of the donors reported 250 to 300 Gb of sequence data and 100 million to 130 million unique TCR beta sequences from some 180 million T cells. Using immunosequencing, the study profiled T cell repertoires from about 650 subjects and related those repertoires to cytomegalovirus serostatus. Every repertoire in the discovery cohort had been generated on one and the same sequencing platform. In addition to the first cohort of roughly 670 subjects, a separate validation cohort of approximately 120 different subjects was used. Several DR-DQ haplotypes were treated as single units for association and clustering because of strong linkage in the cohort. To predict cytomegalovirus infection status, the study brought together high-throughput TCR immunosequencing, statistical association of individual TCRs with disease status, and machine learning. On average, around 230,000 unique TCR beta nucleotide sequences were sequenced per donor among 398 genotyped donors of the cohort, with roughly a sixth of those sequences being non-productive. Genome-wide SNP genotypes for about 65% of the roughly 670 donors were used in a later genetic analysis, which treated that subset as a discovery cohort. HLA typing included class I and class II loci at four-digit resolution. Of the roughly 410 genotyped donors, over 80% were placed in the genetic ancestry cluster associated with self-reported Caucasian donors. The number of donors typed differed by locus, with about 629-640 for A, B, C, DRB1 and DQB1, 522 for DQA1, 600 to 610 for DPA1, and approximately 470 for DPB1. A later analysis re-examined previously published TCR beta repertoires from over 500 donors and added high-resolution HLA genotyping to investigate patterns of TCR occurrence. The aim of the study was to test whether cataloging public T cell receptors could identify signatures of past pathogen exposure. Alongside the repertoire data, information on donor age, sex, ethnicity and CMV serostatus was compiled. An earlier analysis of 587 of the donors used high-throughput TCR beta sequencing to judge whether each TCR beta V gene segment behaved as functional or pseudogenic. Rather than drawing on any new phenotypic data, the later analysis identified candidate immune exposures from TCR beta sequences and the way those sequences occurred across donors. About 280 gigabases of sequencing data and around 85 million unique TCR sequences made up an early release that covered under 750 HLA-typed donors. Results and caveats for the whole study, not just this receptor: Compared with equally common non-associated chains, HLA-associated TCR beta chains in a later analysis were more clonally expanded and had lower generation probabilities. According to a later analysis, most CMV-associated TCR beta chains appeared to be HLA-restricted, and the HLA associations seemed to be driven largely by CMV exposure. A further reported finding was that TCR beta sequences accurately predicted the HLA-A and HLA-B alleles for most subjects in the first cohort. Linkage disequilibrium might explain the correlated functional status among segregating V segments, but an unknown experimental factor could not be excluded. A later genetic analysis associated a missense DCLRE1C variant with V-gene and J-gene trimming of TCR beta chains, and an independent cohort replicated the association. This cohort had only TCR beta chains sequenced, and the lack of alpha or paired-chain data limited which features could be detected. The authors suggested that the approach could potentially be extended to other disease states and immunological phenotypes. In a later analysis, the rate of TCR association differed among HLA loci, with DRB1 alleles having the most associated TCRs and HLA-C alleles having the fewest. In an earlier analysis of some 540 of the donors, most TCR beta V segments appeared in productive rearrangements about 90% or about 30% of the time, broadly matching IMGT annotations. Immune exposure information for the cohort was limited to CMV serostatus. A later analysis associated 16,951 TCR beta sequences with specific HLA alleles at a false discovery rate of 0.05. Most TCR sequences were seen in very few donors, while some public TCRs were found in many individuals. Three of the identified cytomegalovirus-associated TCR beta chains were confirmed in vitro to be specific for cytomegalovirus antigens. HLA typing was unavailable for some donors at each locus, so association tests used only the typed subset. Some IMGT-functional V segments, including TRBV6-2 and TRBV6-3, could not be told apart with the 87-base-pair reads, so those segments were excluded. A later genetic analysis reported fewer N-insertions in productive TCRs among donors in an Asian-associated ancestry cluster than the roughly 620-donor mean. The study listed 164 TCR beta chains as associated with cytomegalovirus. Cytomegalovirus status was reported to be diagnosed by the classifier with high specificity and sensitivity in both the original and validation cohorts. When HLA alleles, especially DR and DQ, strongly co-occurred, TCR associations were difficult to assign to individual alleles. Because counts were too low, around 17 rarely observed V segments, including chromosome 9 orphons, were left out of the earlier analysis of approximately 500 of the donors. Roughly uniform sequencing depth across donors was assumed in presence/absence analyses, although this assumption may not hold. A cluster of highly shared sequence variants was judged likely to be a technical artifact of the sequencing pipeline. Several of the top co-occurrence clusters appeared to be linked to parvovirus B19, influenza, CMV and Epstein-Barr virus, according to a later analysis.

A note on this clone: Its recognized antigen is unknown. Base qualities are missing; no much larger clone stands one base away.

Libraries were prepared through the immunoSEQ multiplex PCR assay. For the multiplex PCR, a mixture combining 60 forward primers for TCR Vbeta segments and 13 reverse primers for TCR Jbeta segments was used. The CDR3 region of rearranged TCR beta genes was amplified from genomic DNA by a multiplex PCR assay. The Illumina HiSeq System was used to sequence the amplified TCR beta libraries as 87-base-pair reads. The authors processed their data as follows. A later analysis counted tens of millions of unique TCR beta chains across the 650 to 700 repertoires, and roughly 10 million of these chains were shared by at least two donors. Raw reads were error-corrected and collapsed into unique sequences by a nearest-neighbor algorithm in which closely related sequences were merged to remove PCR and sequencing errors. To assign V, D and J gene segments, CDR3 sequences were aligned to IMGT reference sequences. For a sequence to be retained, a match of at least six nucleotides to both a V gene segment and a J gene segment was required. Rearrangements were classified as productive when the CDR3 lacked stop codons and remained in frame with V and J, and all other rearrangements were classified as non-productive. Following IMGT convention, CDR3 was defined as the stretch from the second conserved V-encoded cysteine up to the conserved J-encoded phenylalanine. The earlier analysis of about 640 of the donors excluded any sequence lacking an unambiguous match to a single V gene segment. In an earlier analysis of 587 of the donors, V segments were called functional above 56.7% productive rearrangements and were called segregating when the between-donor standard deviation exceeded 5%. A statistical classification framework was developed to diagnose cytomegalovirus status using the catalog of TCR beta chain sequences. In a later analysis, V and J genes were assigned by comparing TCR nucleotide sequences against IMGT/GENE-DB human TR gene sequences. In a later analysis, CDR3 sequences and most-parsimonious VDJ recombination scenarios were assigned using the TCRdist pipeline. In a later analysis, every TCR beta chain was defined by the combination of its CDR3 amino acid sequence and its V-gene family, and reads without a unique V-gene family were dropped. To address suspected cross-contamination and a sequencing artifact, a later analysis removed 550 to 750 highly shared, low-generation-probability nucleotide sequences. In a later analysis, a clonal expansion index for each public chain was calculated from normalized within-repertoire ranks of inferred template counts. A later analysis computed generation probabilities with a VDJ recombination model fitted to out-of-frame rearrangements, and checked the results against IGoR. In a later analysis, hypergeometric tests were used to score TCR-TCR, TCR-HLA and TCR-CMV co-occurrence, with a repertoire-size bias correction applied to TCR pairs. To estimate false discovery rates, a later analysis permuted the HLA or CMV assignments 20 times. In a later analysis, co-occurring TCRs were grouped with DBSCAN, and TCRdist sequence similarity was added when clustering was performed within HLA-allele-positive subsets. Co-occurrence clustering excluded repertoires with fewer than 30,000 or more than 120,000 public chains, plus five with anomalous nucleotide sharing. The table was pulled from immuneACCESS by TCRdb, which kept in-frame rearrangements only. Such tables lose some clones; where checked, under half of the loss comes from unresolved V genes, and the rest has no known cause. That table gives V, J and clone size, and the DNA gave D and trimming. In all, the sample holds about 140,000 clones, and 60% to 80% of those were seen once. About 0.91% of the sample rests with the top ten.

The cohort was made up of about 670 healthy bone marrow donors. At the time of sampling, all cohort members were nominally healthy, though unrecorded immune exposures were likely present. The donor was CMV seronegative and belonged to the group of more than 300 seronegative cohort members. Every donor gave a peripheral blood sample, and the peripheral blood mononuclear cells from that sample were used for TCR beta sequencing. Genomic DNA extraction from the blood cell samples was performed with the Qiagen DNeasy Blood Extraction Kit. The germline V and J ends show losses of 1 base and 4 bases respectively, and no gene match explains 5 bases of the junction. The CDR3 holds 16 amino acids from the cysteine to the phenylalanine. Left in the record is the CDR3 DNA by itself, 48 bases read in frame from the first base. From the germline V gene, CDR1 is SGHTA and CDR2 is FQGNSA.

Recombination connected TRBV7-2 to TRBJ2-2; TRBD1 lines up with 8 middle nucleotides. The material sequenced was PBMCs. This clonotype was obtained from a man in his late teens or twenties in good health and CMV-seronegative. The nucleotide sequence reads TGTGCCAGCAGCTTAGTAGGGGGACAGGCCACCGGGGAGCTGTTTTTT. Its translation is CASSLVGGQATGELFF.